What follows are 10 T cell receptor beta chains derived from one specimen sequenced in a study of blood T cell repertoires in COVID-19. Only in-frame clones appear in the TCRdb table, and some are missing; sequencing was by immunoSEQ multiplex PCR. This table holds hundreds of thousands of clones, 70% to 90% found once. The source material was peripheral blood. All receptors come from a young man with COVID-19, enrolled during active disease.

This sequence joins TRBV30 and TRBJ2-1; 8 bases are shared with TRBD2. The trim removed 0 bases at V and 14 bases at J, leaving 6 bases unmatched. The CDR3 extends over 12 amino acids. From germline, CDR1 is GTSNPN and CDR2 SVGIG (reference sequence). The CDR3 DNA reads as TGTGCCTGGAGTGTGGGAGCGGGAGTAGAGTTCTTC. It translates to CAWSVGAGVEFF. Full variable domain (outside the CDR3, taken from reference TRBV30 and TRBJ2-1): SQTIHQWPATLVQPVGSPLSLECTVEGTSNPNLYWYRQAAGRGLQLLFYSVGIGQISSEVPQNLSASRPQDRQFILSSKKLLLSDSGFYLCAWSVGAGVEFFGPGTRLTVL.

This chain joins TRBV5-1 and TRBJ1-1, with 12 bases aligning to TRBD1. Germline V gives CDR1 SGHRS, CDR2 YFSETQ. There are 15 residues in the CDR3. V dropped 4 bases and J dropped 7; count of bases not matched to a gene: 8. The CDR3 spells CASSERDRGHSEAFF. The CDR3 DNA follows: TGCGCCAGCAGCGAAAGGGACAGGGGGCATAGTGAAGCTTTCTTT.

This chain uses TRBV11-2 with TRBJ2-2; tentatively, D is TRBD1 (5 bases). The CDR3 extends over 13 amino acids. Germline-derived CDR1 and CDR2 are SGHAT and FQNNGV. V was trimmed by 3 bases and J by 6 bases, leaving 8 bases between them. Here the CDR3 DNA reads TGTGCCAGCAGCTTCCAGGGCGCCGGGGAGCTGTTTTTT. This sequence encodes CASSFQGAGELFF.

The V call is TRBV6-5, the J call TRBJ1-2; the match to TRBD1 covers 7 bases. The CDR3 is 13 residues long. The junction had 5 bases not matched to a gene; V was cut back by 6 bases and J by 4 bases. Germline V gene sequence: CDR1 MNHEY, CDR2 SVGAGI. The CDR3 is CASREGQSYGYTF. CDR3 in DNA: TGTGCCAGCAGGGAGGGACAGTCCTATGGCTACACCTTC.

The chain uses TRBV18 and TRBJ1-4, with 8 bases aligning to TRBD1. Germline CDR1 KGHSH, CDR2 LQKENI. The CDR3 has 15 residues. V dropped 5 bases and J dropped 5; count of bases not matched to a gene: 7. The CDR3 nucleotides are TGTGCCAGCTCAACGTGGACAGGGACAAATGAAAAACTGTTTTTT. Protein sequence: CASSTWTGTNEKLFF.

CDR3 nucleotides: TGTGCCAGCAGCAAAGGGGGACTAGTTATGGAGACCCAGTACTTC. This encodes CASSKGGLVMETQYF. This chain uses TRBV21-1 with TRBJ2-5; the DNA was not used to check the table's D call, TRBD2. TRBV21-1 is annotated as a pseudogene. The CDR3 is 15 amino acids.

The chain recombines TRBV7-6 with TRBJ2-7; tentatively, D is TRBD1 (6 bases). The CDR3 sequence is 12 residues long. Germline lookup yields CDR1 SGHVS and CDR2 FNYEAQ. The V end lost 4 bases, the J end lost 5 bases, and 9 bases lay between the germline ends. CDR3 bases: TGTGCCAGCAGCTCAAACAGGGACGAGCAGTACTTC. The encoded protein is CASSSNRDEQYF.

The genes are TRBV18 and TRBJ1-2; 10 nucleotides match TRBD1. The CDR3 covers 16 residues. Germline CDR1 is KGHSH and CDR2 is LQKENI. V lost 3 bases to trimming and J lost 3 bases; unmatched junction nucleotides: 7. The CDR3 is CASSPNDRGRDYGYTF. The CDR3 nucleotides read TGTGCCAGCTCACCTAATGACAGGGGGCGGGACTATGGCTACACCTTC.

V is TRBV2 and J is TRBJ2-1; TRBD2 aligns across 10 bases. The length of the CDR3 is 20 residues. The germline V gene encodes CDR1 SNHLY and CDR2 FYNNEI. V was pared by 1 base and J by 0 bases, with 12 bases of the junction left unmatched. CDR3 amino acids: CASSEEGSGRLQYSYNEQFF. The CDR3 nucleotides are TGTGCCAGCAGTGAAGAGGGTAGCGGGAGGTTACAGTACTCCTACAATGAGCAGTTCTTC.

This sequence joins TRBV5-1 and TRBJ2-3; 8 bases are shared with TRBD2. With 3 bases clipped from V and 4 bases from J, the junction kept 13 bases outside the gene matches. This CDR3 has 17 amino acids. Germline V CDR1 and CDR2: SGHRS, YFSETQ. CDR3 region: CASSYSARTSQSDTQYF. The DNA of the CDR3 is TGCGCCAGCAGCTATAGTGCACGGACTAGCCAATCAGATACGCAGTATTTT.